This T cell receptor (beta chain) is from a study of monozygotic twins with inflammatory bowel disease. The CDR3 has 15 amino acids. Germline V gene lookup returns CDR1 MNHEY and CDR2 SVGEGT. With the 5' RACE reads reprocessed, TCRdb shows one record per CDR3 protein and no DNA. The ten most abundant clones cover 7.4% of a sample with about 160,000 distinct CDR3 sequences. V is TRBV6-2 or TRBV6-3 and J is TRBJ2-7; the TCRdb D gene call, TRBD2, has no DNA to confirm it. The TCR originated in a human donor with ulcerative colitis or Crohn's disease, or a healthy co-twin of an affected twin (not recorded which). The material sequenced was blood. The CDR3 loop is CASIEMTSRPYEQYF.